This entry lists 5 T cell receptor beta chains sequenced from one sample in a study of T cell repertoires in cytomegalovirus infection. No cognate antigen is known for these TCRs. Using its own MiXCR run on the reads, TCRdb lists one record per CDR3 protein. The table lists 450,000 to 550,000 distinct CDR3 sequences, approximately 46% of them singletons. The sample consisted of cultured PBMCs, taken from culture after CMV antigen stimulation. The receptor set was obtained from a human donor in good health (CMV status not recorded). Some clones in this sample may be carry-over from other donors' samples.

The chain uses TRBV7-2 and TRBJ2-2; a weak D match, TRBD1 (6 bases). This CDR3 is 19 amino acids long. V was cut by 5 bases and J by 6 bases, with 28 bases left in between. The germline CDR1 and CDR2 sequences are SGHTA and FQGNSA. The CDR3 region has the DNA TGTGCCAGCAGCCGCCAGACAGCCCAAGTAGGGACACGAGCCGGGGAGCTGTTTTTT. The encoded protein is CASSRQTAQVGTRAGELFF.

The CDR3 DNA follows: TGTGCCAGCAGCTGGGGGGGGGGACAAGATACGCAGTATTTT. It codes for CASSWGGGQDTQYF. The gene calls are TRBV11-1 and TRBJ2-3; possible D gene TRBD2, 7 bases. The CDR3 is made up of 14 amino acids. V lost 4 bases to trimming and J lost 5 bases, with 13 bases between them. In germline, CDR1 is SGHAT, CDR2 FQDESV (reference sequence).

The chain is built from TRBV7-9 and TRBJ2-7; D unresolved. The V gene's germline CDR1 is SEHNR and CDR2 FQNEAQ (reference sequence). Trimming cost V 4 bases and J 3 bases, with 13 bases left between them. The CDR3 covers 14 residues. The CDR3 loop is CASSSGLIYYEQYF. CDR3 sequence (DNA): TGTGCCAGCAGCTCGGGCCTAATTTACTACGAGCAGTACTTC.

The chain joins TRBV12-3 or TRBV12-4 to TRBJ1-4; the D is unclear. The CDR3 has 19 residues. V lost 5 bases and J 2 bases, leaving 24 bases between the germline ends. CDR3 sequence reads: CASSPFGDGEQYTNEKLFF. In DNA, the CDR3 is TGTGCCAGCAGTCCCTTCGGAGACGGGGAACAGTACACTAATGAAAAACTGTTTTTT.

This sequence joins TRBV24-1 and TRBJ1-2, with D unclear. Germline values: CDR1 KGHDR, CDR2 SFDVKD. Trimming cost V 3 bases and J 2 bases, with 9 bases left between them. The CDR3 totals 14 residues. The CDR3 DNA follows: TGTGCCACCAGTGATCCGGACGGGAACTATGGCTACACCTTC. This codes for CATSDPDGNYGYTF.